This T cell receptor beta chain comes out of a study of T-cell reconstitution after alpha-beta-depleted transplantation in children. Unique molecular identifiers featured in how the TCRbeta library was prepared. From the PCR reads, TCRdb called clonotypes with MiXCR, one entry per CDR3 protein. Of about 690,000 distinct CDR3 sequences in the sample, 16% were seen once. Trimming at V came to 4 bases and at J to 8 bases, leaving 10 bases not matched to a gene. CDR3 length equals 15 residues. This clonotype came up many times. The sample consisted of PBMCs from the stem cell graft donor, taken from the stem cell graft. The genes are TRBV12-3 or TRBV12-4 and TRBJ1-4; 7 bases map to TRBD1. The receptor comes from a human donor who donated a stem cell graft to a child with acute myeloid leukemia. The chain's CDR3 is CASSSYRGGEEKLFF. CDR3 sequence (DNA): TGTGCCAGCAGTTCCTACAGGGGAGGGGAGGAAAAACTGTTTTTT.